This T cell receptor (beta chain) appears in the sequencing data of a study of prognosis after radiotherapy for stage I lung cancer. The genomic DNA TCR beta CDR3 region underwent two rounds of multiplex PCR. The authors ran first-round PCR with primers specific to each TRBV and TRBJ gene. TCRdb reprocessed the multiplex PCR reads with MiXCR, giving one entry per CDR3 protein. The sample holds approximately 31,000 distinct CDR3 sequences, approximately 51% seen once. This clonotype was counted a single time. A far bigger clonotype differs at one base, so this is likely a read error. This CDR3 contains 13 residues. The germline V gene encodes CDR1 MNHEY and CDR2 SMNVEV (reference sequence).

This specimen was PBMCs, taken before or after stereotactic body radiation therapy (not recorded which). The chain carries TRBV27 and TRBJ2-4; TRBD1 matches 7 bases. The tail of the sequence fits TRBJ2-1 better, so the J call may be wrong. The origin of this receptor is a donor aged 50 or older with non-small cell lung cancer. CDR3 protein: CASSLSTGNDQFF. CDR3 nucleotide sequence: TGTGCCAGCAGTTTATCGACAGGGAATGATCAGTTCTTC.